This TCR beta chain was documented in a study of blood T cell repertoires in COVID-19. Study in general: Italy, Spain and the United States were the sources of the convalescent and acute COVID-19 samples.

V was cut by 5 bases and J by 0 bases, with 4 bases left in between. This CDR3 spans 13 amino acids. Original processing notes: Amplification from reference gene primers served as the basis for estimated nucleated cell counts. Clones were sequenced by immunoSEQ multiplex PCR, and TCRdb holds only the in-frame ones, with some missing. The V and J calls and clone size come from that table; D and trimming were worked out from the DNA. The sample lists 140,000 to 150,000 clones; approximately 80% were seen once. This TCR was recovered from a human donor in a cohort sampled during active COVID-19. The gene calls are TRBV12-3 or TRBV12-4 and TRBJ2-2, with no clear D. Sequenced material: peripheral blood. The CDR3 region is CASSQTNTGELFF. The DNA of the CDR3 is TGTGCCAGCAGTCAGACGAACACCGGGGAGCTGTTTTTT.